This T cell receptor beta chain was recorded in a study of regulatory T cells in long-lasting Graves disease. Overall study: Persistent cases took antithyroid drugs over 5 years and stayed TSH receptor antibody positive.

Time point specified: persistent/refractory GD, antithyroid drugs over 5 years with positive TRAb. PBMC-extracted RNA yielded the TCR library. The peripheral blood volume drawn was 8 to 9.5 milliliters, and it was collected into EDTA tubes. Building the TCR beta libraries relied on iRepertoire HTBI primers, and CDR3 regions underwent Arm-PCR. MiXCR, applied by TCRdb to the multiplex PCR reads, yields one record per CDR3 protein. The sample has about 300,000 distinct CDR3 sequences; under 25% are singletons. Study observations and caveats: Newly diagnosed disease favored TRBV20-1 and TRBJ2-1 over persistent disease. Persistent Graves' patients showed less TCR diversity than newly diagnosed ones.

CDR1 and CDR2 from the germline V gene are DFQATT and SNEGSKA (reference sequence). The CDR3 spans 11 residues. Trimming took 2 bases from V and 4 from J, leaving 5 bases between them. There are a few counts of this clonotype. What it recognizes is unknown. The chain combines TRBV20-1 with TRBJ1-2; D unclear. The TCR sequence derives from a female donor with Graves disease. The material sequenced was peripheral blood mononuclear cells (PBMCs), taken when the disease was refractory, from a patient treated with antithyroid drugs. CDR3 DNA: TGCAGTGCTAGAAGCAGCTATGGCTACACCTTC. Protein: CSARSSYGYTF.